What follows are 10 T cell receptor beta chains derived from one specimen sequenced in a study of cytomegalovirus exposure and HLA in healthy donors (dated by TCRdb to about 2017). The library relied on the immunoSEQ multiplex PCR assay. For the multiplex PCR, a mixture combining 60 forward primers for TCR Vbeta segments and 13 reverse primers for TCR Jbeta segments was used. The table was pulled from immuneACCESS by TCRdb, which kept in-frame rearrangements only. Such tables lose some clones; where checked, under half of the loss comes from unresolved V genes, and the rest has no known cause. The sample includes 170,000 or so clones, with roughly 85% observed a single time. The biggest ten clones account for 0.65% to 0.75% of the sample. Material: PBMCs. The receptors originated from a woman aged 35 to 49 in good health and CMV-seronegative.

V gene TRBV6-1 combines with J gene TRBJ1-2; a possible D gene is TRBD1 (5 bases). Germline loops: CDR1 MNHNS, CDR2 SASEGT. V was clipped by 2 bases and J by 8 bases, with 9 bases between them. This CDR3 is 12 amino acids long. The CDR3 nucleotides are TGTGCCAGCAGTGAATCTGCAGGGGGCTACACCTTC. Translation gives CASSESAGGYTF.

V usage is TRBV5-1 and J usage is TRBJ1-6; no firm D call. CDR1 SGHRS and CDR2 YFSETQ come from the germline V gene. V was clipped by 4 bases and J by 8 bases, with 13 bases between them. The CDR3 is 14 residues long. The CDR3 nucleotides read TGCGCCAGCAGCCCCTGGGCCCCTCATTCACCCCTCCACTTT. It encodes CASSPWAPHSPLHF.

The rearrangement joins TRBV19 to TRBJ2-2; D not certain. Trimming stripped 4 bases from V and 2 bases from J, with 2 bases between. This CDR3 comprises 12 residues. The germline CDR1 and CDR2 sequences are LNHDA and SQIVND (reference sequence). Here the CDR3 reads CASSTNTGELFF. CDR3 nucleotide sequence: TGTGCCAGTAGTACTAACACCGGGGAGCTGTTTTTT.

The CDR3: CASREGINYGYTF. In DNA form, the CDR3 reads TGTGCCAGCAGGGAGGGGATTAACTATGGCTACACCTTC. This rearrangement joins TRBV2 to TRBJ1-2; a possible D gene is TRBD1 (5 bases). This CDR3 is built from 13 residues. Germline-derived CDR1 and CDR2 are SNHLY and FYNNEI. The V gene lost 6 bases and the J gene lost 1 base, with 9 bases spanning the gap.

CDR3 DNA: TGTGCCATCAAGGGGGGGGTTGGGTTACAGCCGTCCCAGCATTTT. It codes for CAIKGGVGLQPSQHF. The chain carries TRBV10-3 and TRBJ1-5; possible D gene TRBD1, 6 bases. Trimming took off 7 bases at V and 11 bases at J, with 24 bases between the two ends. The CDR3 consists of 15 residues. CDR1 and CDR2 from the germline V gene are ENHRY and SYGVKD.

The chain has TRBV25-1 and TRBJ2-1, with 10 nucleotides matching TRBD1. Germline CDR1 and CDR2: MGHDK and SYGVNS. This CDR3 is built from 14 residues. J gave up 5 bases and V 8 bases, and 6 bases lay outside the gene matches. In DNA, the CDR3 is TGTGCCAGCCGAGGGACAGGGGCCCACAATGAGCAGTTCTTC. Protein product: CASRGTGAHNEQFF.

This chain uses TRBV6-5 with TRBJ1-5, with D tentatively TRBD1 (5 bases). The V end lost 5 bases, the J end lost 9 bases, and 20 bases lay between the germline ends. Germline V gives CDR1 MNHEY, CDR2 SVGAGI. The CDR3 totals 15 residues. CDR3 DNA: TGTGCCAGCAGTCAAAAGGGACCGGATAGCGGGCCCCAGCATTTT. Translation: CASSQKGPDSGPQHF.

The chain is built from TRBV6-1 and TRBJ2-3, with D possibly matching TRBD2 (6 bases). V lost 10 bases and J 3 bases, leaving 14 bases between the germline ends. Per germline, CDR1 MNHNS and CDR2 SASEGT. The CDR3 loop spans 13 amino acids. The CDR3 region is CATGTPITDTQYF. Written as DNA, the CDR3 is TGTGCCACCGGGACTCCTATTACAGATACGCAGTATTTT.

The gene calls are TRBV6-5 and TRBJ1-4, with 8 bases that match TRBD1. From germline, CDR1 is MNHEY and CDR2 SVGAGI. The CDR3 length is 14 residues. Losses at the gene ends were 6 bases for V and 7 bases for J; bases not matched to a gene: 7. CDR3 bases: TGTGCCAGCAGCGAGTGGCAGGGGGCTGAAAAACTGTTTTTT. Its protein is CASSEWQGAEKLFF.

This clone turned up a few times. V gene TRBV28 combines with J gene TRBJ1-3; 7 bases are shared with TRBD1. This CDR3 is built from 15 residues. Germline V CDR1 and CDR2: MDHEN, SYDVKM. With 3 bases clipped from V and 4 bases from J, the junction kept 6 bases outside the gene matches. The CDR3 loop reads CASSFEGAQGNTIYF. The CDR3 region has the DNA TGTGCCAGCAGTTTTGAGGGGGCGCAAGGAAACACCATATATTTT. The full variable domain, completed using reference TRBV28 and TRBJ1-3, is DVKVTQSSRYLVKRTGEKVFLECVQDMDHENMFWYRQDPGLGLRLIYFSYDVKMKEKGDIPEGYSVSREKKERFSLILESASTNQTSMYLCASSFEGAQGNTIYFGEGSWLTVV.